This TCR beta chain derives from a study of T-cell reconstitution after alpha-beta-depleted transplantation in children. With 5 bases clipped from V and 0 bases from J, the junction kept 4 bases outside the gene matches. This CDR3 comprises 15 residues. CDR1 and CDR2 from the germline V gene are SGHAT and FQNNGV. This clonotype was observed a handful of times. A TCRbeta library incorporating unique molecular identifiers was prepared. Using its own MiXCR run on the PCR reads, TCRdb lists one record per CDR3 protein. In the table there are more than 550,000 distinct CDR3 sequences, about 11% of which are singletons.

The specimen comprised PBMCs from the stem cell graft donor, sampled from the stem cell graft. This chain joins TRBV11-2 and TRBJ2-7; TRBD2 matches at 10 bases. The receptor's source is a human donor who donated a stem cell graft to a child with acute myeloid leukemia. CDR3 in amino acids: CASSIGLADSYEQYF. The CDR3 bases are TGTGCCAGCAGCATAGGACTAGCGGACTCCTACGAGCAGTACTTC.